This TCR beta chain was retrieved from a study of blood T cells in healthy people across ages. This CDR3 comprises 12 residues. The V and J ends lost 6 bases and 4 bases respectively, with 12 bases between them. CDR1 and CDR2 (germline): SQVTM, ANQGSEA. Using a J-beta primer mix together with a sample-barcoded 5' primer, a second PCR was run for roughly 6 to 11 cycles. TCRdb reanalysed the 5' RACE reads using MiXCR and keeps one entry per CDR3 protein. The sample records more than 1,400,000 distinct CDR3 sequences, around 39% being singletons. This chain connects TRBV29-1 to TRBJ2-5, with D possibly TRBD2 on 6 matching bases. The receptor's source is a woman younger than 35 in good health. Input material: blood. The CDR3 sequence is CSVGGRGETQYF. Written as DNA, the CDR3 is TGCAGCGTCGGGGGTAGGGGAGAGACCCAGTACTTC.